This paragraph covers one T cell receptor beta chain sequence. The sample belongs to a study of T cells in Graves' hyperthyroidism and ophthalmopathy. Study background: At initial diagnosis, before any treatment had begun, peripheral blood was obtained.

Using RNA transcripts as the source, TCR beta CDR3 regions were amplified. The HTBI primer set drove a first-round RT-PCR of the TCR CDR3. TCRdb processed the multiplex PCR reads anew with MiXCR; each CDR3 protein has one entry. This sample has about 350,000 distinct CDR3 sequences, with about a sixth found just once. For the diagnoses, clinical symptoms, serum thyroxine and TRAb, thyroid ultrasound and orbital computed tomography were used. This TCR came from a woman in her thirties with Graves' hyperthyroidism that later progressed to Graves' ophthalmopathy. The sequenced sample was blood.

The CDR3 sequence is CSARQMTGKGSGANVLTF. As DNA, the CDR3 is TGCAGTGCTAGACAAATGACAGGGAAGGGTTCTGGGGCCAACGTCCTGACTTTC. The rearrangement uses TRBV20-1 and TRBJ2-6; TRBD1 matches 7 bases. The CDR3 totals 18 residues. V lost 2 bases, J lost 1 base, and 11 bases stayed unmatched. CDR1 and CDR2 from the germline V gene are DFQATT and SNEGSKA (reference sequence).